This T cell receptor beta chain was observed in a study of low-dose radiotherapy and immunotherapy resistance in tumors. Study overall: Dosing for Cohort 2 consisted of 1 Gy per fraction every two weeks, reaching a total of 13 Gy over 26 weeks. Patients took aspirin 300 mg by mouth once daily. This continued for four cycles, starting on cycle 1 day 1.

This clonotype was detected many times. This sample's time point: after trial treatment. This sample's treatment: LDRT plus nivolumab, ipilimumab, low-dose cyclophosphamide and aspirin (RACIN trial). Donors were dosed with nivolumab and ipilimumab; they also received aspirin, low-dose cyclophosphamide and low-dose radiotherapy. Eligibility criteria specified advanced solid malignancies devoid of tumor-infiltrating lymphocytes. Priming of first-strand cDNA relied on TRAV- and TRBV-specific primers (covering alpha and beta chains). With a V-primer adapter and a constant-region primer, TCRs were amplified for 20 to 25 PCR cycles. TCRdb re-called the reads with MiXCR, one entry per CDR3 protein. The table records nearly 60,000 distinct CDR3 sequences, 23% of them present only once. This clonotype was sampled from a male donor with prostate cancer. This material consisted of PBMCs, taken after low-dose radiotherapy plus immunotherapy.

This CDR3 is CASSQTRTGELFF. CDR3 DNA sequence: TGTGCCAGCAGCCAAACTAGAACCGGGGAGCTGTTTTTT. The chain couples TRBV4-2 to TRBJ2-2; D possibly corresponds to TRBD2 (5 bases). Looked up from germline, CDR1 is LGHNA and CDR2 is YNFKEQ. Trimming removed 2 bases from V and 5 bases from J, with 6 bases in between. The CDR3 consists of 13 residues.